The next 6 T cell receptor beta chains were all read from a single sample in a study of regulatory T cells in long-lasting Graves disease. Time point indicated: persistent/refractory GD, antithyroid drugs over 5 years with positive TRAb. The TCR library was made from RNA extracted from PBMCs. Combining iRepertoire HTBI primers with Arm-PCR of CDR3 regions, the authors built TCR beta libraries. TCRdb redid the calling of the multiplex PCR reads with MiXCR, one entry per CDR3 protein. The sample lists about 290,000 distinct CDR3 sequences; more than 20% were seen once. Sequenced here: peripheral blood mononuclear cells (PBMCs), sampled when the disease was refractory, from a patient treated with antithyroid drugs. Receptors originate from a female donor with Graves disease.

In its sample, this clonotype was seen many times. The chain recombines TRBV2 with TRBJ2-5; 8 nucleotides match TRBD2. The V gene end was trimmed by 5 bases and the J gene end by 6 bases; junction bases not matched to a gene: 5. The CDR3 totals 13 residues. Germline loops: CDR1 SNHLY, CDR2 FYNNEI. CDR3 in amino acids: CASSYGLAQTQYF. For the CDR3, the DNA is TGTGCCAGCAGTTATGGACTAGCCCAGACCCAGTACTTC.

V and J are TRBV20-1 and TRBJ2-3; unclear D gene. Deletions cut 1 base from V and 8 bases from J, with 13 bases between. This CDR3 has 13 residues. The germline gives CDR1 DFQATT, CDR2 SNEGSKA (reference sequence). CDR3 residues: CSARVYASPTQYF. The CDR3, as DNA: TGCAGTGCTAGAGTATACGCCTCCCCTACGCAGTATTTT.

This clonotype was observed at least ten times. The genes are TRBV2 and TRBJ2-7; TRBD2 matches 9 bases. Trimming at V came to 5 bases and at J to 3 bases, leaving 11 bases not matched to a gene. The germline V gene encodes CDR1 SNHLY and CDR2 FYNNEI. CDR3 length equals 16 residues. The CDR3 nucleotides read TGTGCCAGCAGTAAGACCGGGACTAGCCTCAACTACGAGCAGTACTTC. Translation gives CASSKTGTSLNYEQYF.

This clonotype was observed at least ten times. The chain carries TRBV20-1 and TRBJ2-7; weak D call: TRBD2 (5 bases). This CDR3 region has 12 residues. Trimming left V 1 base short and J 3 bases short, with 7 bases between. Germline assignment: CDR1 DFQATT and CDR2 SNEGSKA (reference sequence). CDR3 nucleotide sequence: TGCAGTGCTAGAGGGGCGGGCTACGAGCAGTACTTC. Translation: CSARGAGYEQYF.

The CDR3 region is CATSSTPGELFF. The CDR3 bases are TGTGCCACCAGCAGCACTCCCGGGGAGCTGTTTTTT. The chain links TRBV15 to TRBJ2-2; D not resolved. Germline V gene sequence: CDR1 LNHNV, CDR2 YYDKDF (reference sequence). The CDR3 runs to 12 residues. V was clipped by 3 bases and J by 6 bases, with 5 bases between them.

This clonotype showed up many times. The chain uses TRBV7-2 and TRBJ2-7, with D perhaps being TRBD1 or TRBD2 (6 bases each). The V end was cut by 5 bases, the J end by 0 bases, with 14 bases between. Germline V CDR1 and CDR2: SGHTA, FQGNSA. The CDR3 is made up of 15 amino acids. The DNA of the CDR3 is TGTGCCAGCAGCAGGGGGGCCGGAAGCTCCTACGAGCAGTACTTC. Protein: CASSRGAGSSYEQYF.